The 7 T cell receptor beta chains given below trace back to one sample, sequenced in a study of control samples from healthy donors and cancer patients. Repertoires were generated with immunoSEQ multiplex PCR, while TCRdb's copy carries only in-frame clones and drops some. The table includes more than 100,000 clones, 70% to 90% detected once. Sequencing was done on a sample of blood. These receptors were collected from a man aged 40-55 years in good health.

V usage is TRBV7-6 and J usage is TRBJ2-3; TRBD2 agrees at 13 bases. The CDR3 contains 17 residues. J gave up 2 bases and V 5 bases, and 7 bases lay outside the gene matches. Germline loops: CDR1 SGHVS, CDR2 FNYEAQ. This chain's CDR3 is CASSPRTSGGYTDTQYF. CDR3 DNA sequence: TGTGCCAGCAGCCCAAGGACTAGCGGGGGTTACACAGATACGCAGTATTTT.

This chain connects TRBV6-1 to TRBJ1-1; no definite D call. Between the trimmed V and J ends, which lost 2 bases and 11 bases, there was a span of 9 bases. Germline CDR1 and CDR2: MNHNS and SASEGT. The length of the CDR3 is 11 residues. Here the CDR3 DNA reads TGTGCCAGCAGTGAACGTTCGGGGGCTTTCTTT. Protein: CASSERSGAFF.

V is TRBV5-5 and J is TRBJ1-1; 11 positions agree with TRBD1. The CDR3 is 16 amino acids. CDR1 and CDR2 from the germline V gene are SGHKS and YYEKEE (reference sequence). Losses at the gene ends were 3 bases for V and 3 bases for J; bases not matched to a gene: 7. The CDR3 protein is CASSSRDRGTDTEAFF. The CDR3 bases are TGTGCCAGCAGCTCCCGGGACAGGGGGACGGACACTGAAGCTTTCTTT.

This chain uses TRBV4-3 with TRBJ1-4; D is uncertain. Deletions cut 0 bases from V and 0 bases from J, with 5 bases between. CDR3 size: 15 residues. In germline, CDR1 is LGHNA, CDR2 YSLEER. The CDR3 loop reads CASSQETPTNEKLFF. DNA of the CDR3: TGCGCCAGCAGCCAAGAAACCCCAACTAATGAAAAACTGTTTTTT.

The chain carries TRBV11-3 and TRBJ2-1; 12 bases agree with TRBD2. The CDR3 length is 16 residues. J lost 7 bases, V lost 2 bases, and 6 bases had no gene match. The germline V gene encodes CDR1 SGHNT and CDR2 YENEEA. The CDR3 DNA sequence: TGTGCCAGCAGCTTACTAGCGGGGGGGCCCACGAATGAGCAGTTCTTC. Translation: CASSLLAGGPTNEQFF.

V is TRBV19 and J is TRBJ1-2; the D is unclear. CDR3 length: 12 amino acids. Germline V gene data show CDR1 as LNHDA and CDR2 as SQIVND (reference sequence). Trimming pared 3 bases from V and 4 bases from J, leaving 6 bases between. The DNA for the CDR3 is TGTGCCAGTAGTATCACGGGCTATGGCTACACCTTC. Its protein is CASSITGYGYTF.

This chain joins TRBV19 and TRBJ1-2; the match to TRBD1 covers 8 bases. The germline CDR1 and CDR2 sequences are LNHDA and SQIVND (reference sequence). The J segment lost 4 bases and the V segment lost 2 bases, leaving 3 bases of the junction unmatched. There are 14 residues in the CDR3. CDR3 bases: TGTGCCAGTAGTATAAACACAGGGGGCTATGGCTACACCTTC. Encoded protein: CASSINTGGYGYTF.